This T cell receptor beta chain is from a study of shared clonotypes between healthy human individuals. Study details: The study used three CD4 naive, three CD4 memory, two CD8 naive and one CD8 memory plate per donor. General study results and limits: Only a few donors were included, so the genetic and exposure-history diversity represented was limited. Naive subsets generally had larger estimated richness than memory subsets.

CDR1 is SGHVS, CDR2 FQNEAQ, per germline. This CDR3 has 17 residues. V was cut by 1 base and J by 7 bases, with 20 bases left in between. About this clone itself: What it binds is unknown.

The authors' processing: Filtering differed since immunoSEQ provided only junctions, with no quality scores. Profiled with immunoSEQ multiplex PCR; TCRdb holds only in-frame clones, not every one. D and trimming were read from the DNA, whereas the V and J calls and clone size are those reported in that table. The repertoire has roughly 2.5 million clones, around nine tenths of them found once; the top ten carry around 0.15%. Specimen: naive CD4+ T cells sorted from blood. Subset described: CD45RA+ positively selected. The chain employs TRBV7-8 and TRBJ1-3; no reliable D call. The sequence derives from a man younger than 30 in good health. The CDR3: CASSLVIRADLWNTIYF. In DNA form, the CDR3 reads TGTGCCAGCAGCTTAGTCATCCGGGCAGACCTCTGGAACACCATATATTTT. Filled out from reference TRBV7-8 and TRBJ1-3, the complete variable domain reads GAGVSQSPRYKVAKRGQDVALRCDPISGHVSLFWYQQALGQGPEFLTYFQNEAQLDKSGLPSDRFFAERPEGSVSTLKIQRTQQEDSAVYLCASSLVIRADLWNTIYFGEGSWLTVV.